This T cell receptor beta chain came from a study of T cell responses to AZD1222 COVID-19 vaccine (dated by TCRdb to about 2021). Study-wide context: AZD1222 recipients with second doses at about 4 weeks or about 12 weeks were pooled, because spike-specific TCR depth and breadth did not differ between schedules. A total of approximately 230 trial participants underwent TCR sequencing, of whom approximately 210 received two doses of AZD1222 and about 25 received two doses of the MenACWY control vaccine. Trial participants were enrolled into age subgroups of 18-55, 56-69 and 70-plus years, which contained 148, 28 and 57 TCR-sequenced participants, respectively. Broad study findings and their caveats: Because no day 14 peak-response samples were available, repertoires were characterized only after the peak T cell response. After two AZD1222 doses, spike-specific TCR breadth and depth were significantly higher than at day 0 and than in MenACWY recipients. Most participants were white British and females outnumbered males, and the authors suggested that clonal diversity may have been underestimated. Conclusions about previously exposed vaccinees are limited because only a handful of AZD1222 recipients were SARS-CoV-2 seropositive at baseline. The whole spike protein was spanned by vaccine-associated CD4 TCRs, and dominant responses were seen in regions 160-218 and 743-854. Nearly half of unique spike-specific TCRs reportedly recognized epitopes outside regions mutated in the B.1.351 and B.1.1.7 variants. In the small 56-69-year group, the increase in depth fell short of significance, most likely because of low power.

About this clone itself: It has no known antigen specificity. One base away there is no much larger clone; base qualities are not given.

From the cysteine up to the valine, the CDR3 has a length of 15 residues. The sequence is cut down to CDR3 DNA, 45 bases in frame from base 1. V loses 6 bases at its end and J loses 0 bases; junction bases beyond the gene matches: 9. CDR1 SGHRS and CDR2 YFSETQ are derived from the germline V gene. The CDR3 regions of human TCRbeta chains were subjected to immunosequencing. The authors processed their data as follows. Repertoire TCRs were matched against a reference library of SARS-CoV-2-specific TCRs generated with the MIRA antigen-specificity platform. Breadth meant the fraction of unique TCRs that were SARS-CoV-2-associated, whereas depth meant the fraction of total T cells that were SARS-CoV-2-associated. Each spike-specific TCR was assigned to its reactive spike region and to a CD4 or CD8 class using the MIRA data. Log10-transformed breadth and depth values were compared by one-way ANOVA with Sidak's multiple comparisons tests. TCRdb took over this immuneACCESS table, retaining in-frame rearrangements with V and J assigned. Such tables are incomplete; in checked studies, under half of the missing clones stem from an unresolved V gene, and the remainder is unexplained. D and trimming were read from the DNA, whereas the V and J calls and clone size are those reported in that table. In all, the sample holds more than 85,000 clones, and around nine tenths of those were seen once. Approximately 15% of the sample is taken by the ten largest.

The time point label of this sample denotes: baseline before first vaccination. Samples from vaccinated people were obtained from the UK trials COV001 and COV002, which included a single-blind randomized controlled phase 2/3 trial of AZD1222 (ChAdOx1 nCoV-19) in healthy adults. For TCRbeta chain sequencing, PBMC samples were collected from trial participants at day 0 and at day 28 after the second dose. The sequence joins TRBV5-1 to TRBJ2-7; TRBD2 matches 7 bases in the middle. This TCR derives from an adult in good health. The sequences come from peripheral blood, collected on day 0 of AZD1222 vaccination. CDR3 loop: CASNPLERDSYEQYV. In nucleotide form, the sequence is TGCGCCAGCAACCCTTTGGAGCGGGACTCCTACGAGCAGTACGTC.